The rows below give T cell receptor beta chains drawn from one sample of a study of CD8 T cell repertoires and HIV-1 epitope variants. No antigens are known for them. Sequencing used immunoSEQ multiplex PCR; TCRdb keeps in-frame clones, though not all of them. Found here are under 7,500 clones, under 70% of them singletons; the top ten hold about 40%. The specimen sequenced was cultured CD8+ T cells derived from PBMCs. The receptors derive from a male donor with HIV. CDR3s include the opening cysteine and the closing phenylalanine or tryptophan. The D gene is left open where the match is weak. For some rows the clone size is stated as once, few or many, or as a class when expanded; others skip it.

d_call	v_call	clone_size	j_call	cdr3_nt	cdr3_aa
TRBD1	TRBV5-6	NA	TRBJ2-7	TGTGCCAGCAGCTGGGGACAGTGGGACTACGAGCAGTACTTC	CASSWGQWDYEQYF
NA	TRBV7-8	NA	TRBJ2-7	TGTGCCAGCAGCTTAGGGGGGTTCGACGAGCAGTACTTC	CASSLGGFDEQYF
NA	TRBV6-5	few	TRBJ2-1	TGTGCCAGCAGCTATGGCCGCTACAATGAGCAGTTCTTC	CASSYGRYNEQFF
NA	TRBV19	NA	TRBJ2-2	TGTGCCAGTATCGACCACCTCTTAATGAACACCGGGGAGCTGTTTTTT	CASIDHLLMNTGELFF
NA	TRBV2	NA	TRBJ1-2	TGTGCCAGCACCGAGTCAGGGGAGGAGGGCTACACCTTC	CASTESGEEGYTF
NA	TRBV7-9	NA	TRBJ1-4	TGTGCCAGCAGCTTATTAGGAACAACTAATGAAAAACTGTTTTTT	CASSLLGTTNEKLFF
TRBD2	TRBV7-1	NA	TRBJ2-7	TGTGCCAGCAGCTTAGTACTAGCGGGGGCCAGAAACTACGAGCAGTACTTC	CASSLVLAGARNYEQYF
NA	TRBV5-4	NA	TRBJ2-2	TGTGCCAGCAGCCCGGAGATGAACACCGGGGAGCTGTTTTTT	CASSPEMNTGELFF
NA	TRBV7-2	few	TRBJ1-3	TGTGCCAGCAGCCAATTCGGGGGGGCGAGAAACACCATATATTTT	CASSQFGGARNTIYF
NA	TRBV5-1	few	TRBJ2-7	TGCGCCAGCAGCTTGGACCAGCAGTACTTC	CASSLDQQYF
NA	TRBV28	NA	TRBJ1-2	TGTGCCAGCAGTTTATATGGGGGCGCGGGCTACACCTTC	CASSLYGGAGYTF
NA	TRBV28	few	TRBJ1-1	TGTGCCAGCAGTTTATCCCAGGGAATGAACACTGAAGCTTTCTTT	CASSLSQGMNTEAFF
TRBD1	TRBV5-6	NA	TRBJ2-3	TGTGCCAGCTTCGGGACAGGGGGCGGCACAGATACGCAGTATTTT	CASFGTGGGTDTQYF
TRBD2	TRBV7-3	NA	TRBJ2-1	TGTGCCAGCAGCGGGACTAGCGGGGGGGCTCGCTACAATGAGCAGTTCTTC	CASSGTSGGARYNEQFF
NA	TRBV5-1	NA	TRBJ2-3	TGCGCCAGCAGCTTGGCCCCCAGGGGGGCTAGCACAGATACGCAGTATTTT	CASSLAPRGASTDTQYF
NA	TRBV4-1	once	TRBJ2-1	TGCGCCACCCGTGGGATCGGTAGAGTGTTAGGGGAGCAGTTCTTC	CATRGIGRVLGEQFF
NA	TRBV7-8	NA	TRBJ1-3	TGTGCCAGCAGCTACTTGGCCTCTGGAAACACCATATATTTT	CASSYLASGNTIYF
NA	TRBV7-3	few	TRBJ2-1	TGTGCCAGCAGCTCCTCCGGGACGGACTACAATGAGCAGTTCTTC	CASSSSGTDYNEQFF
NA	TRBV27	NA	TRBJ1-5	TGTGCCAGCAGCCTCGACAGCTATCAGCCCCAGCATTTT	CASSLDSYQPQHF
TRBD1	TRBV7-6	NA	TRBJ2-3	TGTGCCAGCAGCTTAGACTCCAGTGAGACAGGGGGCACAGATACGCAGTATTTT	CASSLDSSETGGTDTQYF
TRBD1	TRBV25-1	NA	TRBJ1-2	TGTGCCAGCAGTGGGACAGGAGTTCGGAACTATGGCTACACCTTC	CASSGTGVRNYGYTF
TRBD1	TRBV28	NA	TRBJ2-1	TGTGCCAGCAGTTTGGGACAGGGGTTGGATGAGCAGTTCTTC	CASSLGQGLDEQFF
NA	TRBV7-8	NA	TRBJ1-1	TGTGCCAGCAGGGACTCAGGGAACACTGAAGCTTTCTTT	CASRDSGNTEAFF
NA	TRBV2	once	TRBJ2-2	TGTGCCAGCAGTGACAGATTGAACACCGGGGAGCTGTTTTTT	CASSDRLNTGELFF
NA	TRBV5-6	once	TRBJ1-2	TGTGCCAGCAGCCCGGAAATCCTGGACAGCGTTTATGGCTACACCTTC	CASSPEILDSVYGYTF
TRBD1	TRBV27	NA	TRBJ2-7	TGTGCCAGCAGGGTCGGGACAGCCTACGAGCAGTACTTC	CASRVGTAYEQYF
NA	TRBV4-1	NA	TRBJ2-3	TGCGCCAGCAGCCAATACAGCACAGATACGCAGTATTTT	CASSQYSTDTQYF
NA	TRBV7-6	NA	TRBJ2-6	TGTGCCAGCAGCTTAAGTGTCGGCACCTCTGGGGCCAACGTCCTGACTTTC	CASSLSVGTSGANVLTF
TRBD1	TRBV11-2	NA	TRBJ2-2	TGTGCCAGCAGCTCGACAGGGATTGGCGGGGAGCTGTTTTTT	CASSSTGIGGELFF
NA	TRBV5-4	NA	TRBJ2-1	TGTGCCAGCAGGGGGACAGCTAGCGGTCTACCCCCGTTCTTC	CASRGTASGLPPFF
NA	TRBV28	NA	TRBJ2-5	TGTGCCAGCAGCTTAGGGGGGGCCTTAGAGACCCAGTACTTC	CASSLGGALETQYF
NA	TRBV4-1	NA	TRBJ2-1	TGCGCCAGCAGCCAAGCATATAAGACTACCAACAATGAGCAGTTCTTC	CASSQAYKTTNNEQFF
TRBD1	TRBV9	few	TRBJ1-1	TGTGCCAGCAGCGGACAGGGGGTTGAAGCTTTCTTT	CASSGQGVEAFF
TRBD1	TRBV7-9	medium-sized	TRBJ2-7	TGTGCCAGCAGCTTAGCAGGACTAGGACAGGGGGCTTATGAGCAGTACTTC	CASSLAGLGQGAYEQYF
TRBD1	TRBV4-1	once	TRBJ2-7	TGCGCCAGCAGCCAAGGTCGGGACAGCTCCTACGAGCAGTACTTC	CASSQGRDSSYEQYF
NA	TRBV28	NA	TRBJ2-3	TGTGCCAGCAGCTTTATTCCGGATCTAGATACGCAGTATTTT	CASSFIPDLDTQYF
TRBD2	TRBV19	NA	TRBJ2-1	TGTGCCAGTACAGCGGGGTCCTCCTACAATGAGCAGTTCTTC	CASTAGSSYNEQFF
NA	TRBV9	NA	TRBJ1-1	TGTGCCAGCAGCGTAGGTACGGCAGGAGTTAGAGCTTTCTTT	CASSVGTAGVRAFF
NA	TRBV9	NA	TRBJ2-7	TGTGCCAGCAGCCCCCGCCCCCGGGACTCGCAAACCTACGAGCAGTACTTC	CASSPRPRDSQTYEQYF
NA	TRBV10-2	NA	TRBJ2-3	TGCGCCAGCAGTGAGAAGGATGCGGGTAGCGACACAGATACGCAGTATTTT	CASSEKDAGSDTDTQYF
NA	TRBV7-3	once	TRBJ2-2	TGTGCCAGCAGCTTAAGGAGCACTAACACCGGGGAGCTGTTTTTT	CASSLRSTNTGELFF
TRBD2	TRBV14	few	TRBJ2-1	TGTGCCAGCAGCCAAGCCGTAGCGGGAACACAGTTCTTC	CASSQAVAGTQFF
NA	TRBV10-3	NA	TRBJ2-6	TGTGCCACACCCGGCGGCTACCCCTCTGGGGCCAACGTCCTGACTTTC	CATPGGYPSGANVLTF
NA	TRBV27	NA	TRBJ1-3	TGTGCCAGCAGTTTGTCACGGAGCTCTGGAAACACCATATATTTT	CASSLSRSSGNTIYF
NA	TRBV5-1	NA	TRBJ1-2	TGCGCCAGCTTCGACACGGTTCGAAAGACCTATGGCTACACCTTC	CASFDTVRKTYGYTF
NA	TRBV11-2	NA	TRBJ1-1	TGTGCCAGCAGCTCGCAGCTGAACACTGAAGCTTTCTTT	CASSSQLNTEAFF
TRBD2	TRBV9	NA	TRBJ2-5	TGTGCCAGCAGCCCAGGACTAGCGGGGGATGGGACCCAGTACTTC	CASSPGLAGDGTQYF
NA	TRBV4-3	few	TRBJ1-1	TGCGCCAGCAGCCAAGATAGGGGGGAATTAAGAGAAGCTTTCTTT	CASSQDRGELREAFF
TRBD2	TRBV13	NA	TRBJ2-1	TGTGCCAGCAGCTCCGGACTAGCGGGAGGACATGAGCAGTTCTTC	CASSSGLAGGHEQFF
NA	TRBV21-1	NA	TRBJ1-1	TGTGCCAGCAGCAAAGCGCTCGGTACTGCGAACACTGAAGCTTTCTTT	CASSKALGTANTEAFF
TRBD2	TRBV6-1	NA	TRBJ2-5	TGTGCCAGCAGTGAAGCTTTTGGCCTAAGCGGGGCTCTGGAAGAGACCCAGTACTTC	CASSEAFGLSGALEETQYF
TRBD1	TRBV5-1	NA	TRBJ2-1	TGCGCCAGCAGCTTACAGGGGCCGGACAATGAGCAGTTCTTC	CASSLQGPDNEQFF